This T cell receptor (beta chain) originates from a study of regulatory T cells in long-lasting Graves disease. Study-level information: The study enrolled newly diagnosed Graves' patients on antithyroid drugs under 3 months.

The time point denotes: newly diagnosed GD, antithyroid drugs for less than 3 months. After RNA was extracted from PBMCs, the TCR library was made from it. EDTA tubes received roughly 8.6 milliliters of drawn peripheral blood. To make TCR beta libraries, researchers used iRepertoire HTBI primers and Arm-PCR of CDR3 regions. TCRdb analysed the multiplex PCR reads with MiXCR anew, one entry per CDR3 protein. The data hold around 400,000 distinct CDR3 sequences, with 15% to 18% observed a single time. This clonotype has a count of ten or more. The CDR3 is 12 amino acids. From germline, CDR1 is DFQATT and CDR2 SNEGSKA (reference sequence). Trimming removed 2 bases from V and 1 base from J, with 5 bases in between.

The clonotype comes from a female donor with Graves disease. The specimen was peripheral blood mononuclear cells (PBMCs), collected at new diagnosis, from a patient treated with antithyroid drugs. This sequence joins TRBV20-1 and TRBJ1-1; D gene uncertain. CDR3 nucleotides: TGCAGTGCTAGACCGGGGAACACTGAAGCTTTCTTT. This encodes CSARPGNTEAFF.